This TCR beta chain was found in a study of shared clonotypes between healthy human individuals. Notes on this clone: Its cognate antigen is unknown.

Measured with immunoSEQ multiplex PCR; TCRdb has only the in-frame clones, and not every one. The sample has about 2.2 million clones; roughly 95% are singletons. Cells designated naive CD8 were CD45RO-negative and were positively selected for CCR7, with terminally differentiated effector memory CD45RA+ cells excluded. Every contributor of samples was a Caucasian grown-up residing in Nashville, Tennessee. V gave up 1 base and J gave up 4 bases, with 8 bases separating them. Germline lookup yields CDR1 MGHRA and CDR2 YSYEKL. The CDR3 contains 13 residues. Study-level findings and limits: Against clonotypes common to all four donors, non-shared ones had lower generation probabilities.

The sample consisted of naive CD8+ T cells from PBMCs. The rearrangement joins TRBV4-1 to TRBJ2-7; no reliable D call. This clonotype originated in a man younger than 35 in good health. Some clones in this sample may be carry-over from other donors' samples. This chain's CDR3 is CASSQVPVYEQYF. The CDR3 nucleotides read TGCGCCAGCAGCCAAGTTCCGGTGTACGAGCAGTACTTC.